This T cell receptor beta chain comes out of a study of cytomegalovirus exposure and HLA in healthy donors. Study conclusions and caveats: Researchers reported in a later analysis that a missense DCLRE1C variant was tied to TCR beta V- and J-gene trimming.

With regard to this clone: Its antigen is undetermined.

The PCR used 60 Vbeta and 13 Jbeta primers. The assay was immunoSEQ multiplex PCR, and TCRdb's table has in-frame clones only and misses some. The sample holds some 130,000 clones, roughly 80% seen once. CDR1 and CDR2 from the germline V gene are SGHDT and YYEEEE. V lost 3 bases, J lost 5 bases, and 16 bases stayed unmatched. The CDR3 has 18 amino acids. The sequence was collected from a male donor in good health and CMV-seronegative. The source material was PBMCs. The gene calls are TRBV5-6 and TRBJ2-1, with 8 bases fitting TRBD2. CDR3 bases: TGTGCCAGCAGCTGGGTCTACGGGGTAGCGGGACGGGACAATGAGCAGTTCTTC. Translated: CASSWVYGVAGRDNEQFF.